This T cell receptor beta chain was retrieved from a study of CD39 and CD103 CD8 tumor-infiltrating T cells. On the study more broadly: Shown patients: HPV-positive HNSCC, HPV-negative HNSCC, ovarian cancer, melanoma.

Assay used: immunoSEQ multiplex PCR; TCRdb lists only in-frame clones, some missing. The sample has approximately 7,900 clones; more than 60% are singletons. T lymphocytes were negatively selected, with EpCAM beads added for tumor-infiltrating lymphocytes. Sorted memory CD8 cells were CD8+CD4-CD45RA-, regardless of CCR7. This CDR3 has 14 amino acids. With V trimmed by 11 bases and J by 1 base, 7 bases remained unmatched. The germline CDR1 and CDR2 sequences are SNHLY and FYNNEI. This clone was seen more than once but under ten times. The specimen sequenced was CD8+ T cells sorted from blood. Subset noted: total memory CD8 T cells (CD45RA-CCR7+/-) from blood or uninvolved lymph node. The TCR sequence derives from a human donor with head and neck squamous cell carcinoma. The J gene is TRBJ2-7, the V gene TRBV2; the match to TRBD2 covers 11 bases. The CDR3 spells CARKGLADSYEQYF. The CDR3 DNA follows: TGTGCCCGAAAGGGACTAGCGGATTCCTACGAGCAGTACTTC.